The next 14 T cell receptor beta chains were all read from a single sample in a study of shared clonotypes between healthy human individuals (dated by TCRdb to about 2020). CD8 naive samples consisted of CD45RO-negative cells that were positively selected for CCR7, yielding a CD45RA+CCR7+ population without TemRA cells. The protocol used for the library was the immunoSEQ multiplex PCR assay. Drawn from immuneACCESS, this table holds only the in-frame rearrangements with V and J called that TCRdb kept. Clones are partly lost; checked studies trace under half to an unresolved V gene and leave the rest unexplained. The sample yields about 2 million clones; about 95% were counted once. The ten top clones hold 1% to 1.5% of the sample. Material for sequencing was naive CD8+ T cells sorted from blood. According to the study, the label for this sample's cell subset or site signals: CD45RA+CCR7+. These receptors were collected from a man in his late teens or twenties in good health.

The chain employs TRBV19 and TRBJ2-1; the match to TRBD2 covers 8 bases. The germline V gene encodes CDR1 LNHDA and CDR2 SQIVND (reference sequence). CDR3 size: 15 residues. Trimming at V came to 1 base and at J to 4 bases, leaving 3 bases not matched to a gene. CDR3 residues: CASSIAGGVYNEQFF. CDR3 nucleotide sequence: TGTGCCAGTAGTATAGCGGGGGGGGTGTACAATGAGCAGTTCTTC.

V gene TRBV15 combines with J gene TRBJ2-3, with D possibly TRBD2 on 5 matching bases. Trimming took 7 bases from V and 6 from J, leaving 11 bases between them. The CDR3 is 12 amino acids. CDR1 is LNHNV and CDR2 is YYDKDF in the germline V gene (reference sequence). The CDR3 coding sequence is TGTGCCACCACCCGGGATTTGGATACGCAGTATTTT. Translated, it gives CATTRDLDTQYF.

The J gene is TRBJ2-1, the V gene TRBV19, with 8 bases lining up with TRBD2. Germline V lookup: CDR1 LNHDA, CDR2 SQIVND (reference sequence). The junction had 3 bases not matched to a gene; V was cut back by 2 bases and J by 6 bases. This CDR3 contains 14 residues. Written as DNA, the CDR3 is TGTGCCAGTAGTATAACTAGCGGCGGCAATGAGCAGTTCTTC. Amino acid sequence: CASSITSGGNEQFF.

The rearrangement links TRBV2 to TRBJ1-4, with D unclear. The V end was cut by 5 bases, the J end by 5 bases, with 15 bases between. Per the germline V gene, CDR1 is SNHLY and CDR2 is FYNNEI. This CDR3 spans 15 amino acids. The CDR3 sequence: CASSHQGLGNEKLFF. CDR3 in DNA: TGTGCCAGCAGTCATCAAGGGTTGGGGAATGAAAAACTGTTTTTT.

Remarks on this clone: Germline and junction disagree at one end, which may indicate a read error. Within the sample, other DNA sequences also encode this same CDR3. This rearrangement joins TRBV7-7 to TRBJ2-7, with D maybe TRBD1 (5 bases). Germline lookup yields CDR1 SSHAT and CDR2 FNYEAQ (reference sequence). CDR3 length: 13 residues. CDR3 nucleotide sequence: TGTGCTAGCAGCTTAGGGCCTGGGGCCGAGCAGTACTTC. As protein: CASSLGPGAEQYF.

V gene TRBV7-9 combines with J gene TRBJ2-3; weak D call: TRBD1 (6 bases). The CDR3 loop spans 14 amino acids. V dropped 3 bases and J dropped 2 bases, with 9 bases sitting between them. Germline CDR1 and CDR2: SEHNR and FQNEAQ (reference sequence). The CDR3 DNA follows: TGTGCCAGCAGCTTTACAGGGAACACAGATACGCAGTATTTT. Translated, it gives CASSFTGNTDTQYF.

The chain joins TRBV28 to TRBJ2-1, with D perhaps matching TRBD1 (5 bases). Germline V gene data show CDR1 as MDHEN and CDR2 as SYDVKM. V was pared by 8 bases and J by 4 bases, with 12 bases between. CDR3 length: 13 amino acids. The CDR3 nucleotides read TGTGCCAGCCGCGTTTCAGGGTACAATGAGCAGTTCTTC. It specifies CASRVSGYNEQFF. Looking up the rest from reference TRBV28 and TRBJ2-1 gives the full variable domain: DVKVTQSSRYLVKRTGEKVFLECVQDMDHENMFWYRQDPGLGLRLIYFSYDVKMKEKGDIPEGYSVSREKKERFSLILESASTNQTSMYLCASRVSGYNEQFFGPGTRLTVL.

The table lists this clone with a count of one. The rearrangement links TRBV25-1 to TRBJ2-1, with unresolved D. This CDR3 comprises 12 residues. Germline V gene data show CDR1 as MGHDK and CDR2 as SYGVNS. The V gene lost 3 bases and the J gene lost 10 bases, with 10 bases spanning the gap. CDR3 protein: CASSDPAGEQFF. CDR3 nucleotides: TGTGCCAGCAGTGACCCGGCTGGAGAGCAGTTCTTC.

V and J are TRBV4-3 and TRBJ2-2; D gene uncertain. The germline V gene has CDR1 LGHNA and CDR2 YSLEER. Trimming removed 0 bases at V and 1 base at J, with 3 bases between. The CDR3 covers 14 residues. The chain's CDR3 is CASSQDENTGELFF. As DNA, the CDR3 is TGCGCCAGCAGCCAAGATGAGAACACCGGGGAGCTGTTTTTT.

This clone occurred once. The chain combines TRBV11-2 with TRBJ2-5; a possible D gene is TRBD2 (5 bases). Germline loops: CDR1 SGHAT, CDR2 FQNNGV. The CDR3 totals 15 residues. V dropped 4 bases and J dropped 4 bases, with 16 bases sitting between them. The CDR3 sequence: CASSSPDRRGETQYF. DNA of the CDR3: TGTGCCAGCAGCTCACCTGACCGACGGGGAGAGACCCAGTACTTC.

V and J are TRBV6-1 and TRBJ2-1; 8 bases are a match to TRBD2. The V gene end was trimmed by 6 bases and the J gene end by 7 bases; junction bases not matched to a gene: 11. This CDR3 has 15 amino acids. Germline V gene data show CDR1 as MNHNS and CDR2 as SASEGT. In nucleotides, the CDR3 is TGTGCCAGCAGGAATCCGGGACTAGTGGATAATGAGCAGTTCTTC. Translated: CASRNPGLVDNEQFF.

This CDR3 is CASRDSGSSYNEQFF. The CDR3 nucleotides read TGTGCCAGTAGAGATAGCGGGAGCTCCTACAATGAGCAGTTCTTC. J is TRBJ2-1 and V is TRBV19; 9 nucleotides agree with TRBD2. The V segment lost 6 bases and the J segment 0 bases; nucleotides outside the gene matches: 3. Germline V gene sequence: CDR1 LNHDA, CDR2 SQIVND (reference sequence). This CDR3 spans 15 amino acids.

This clone was detected once. This sequence joins TRBV30 and TRBJ2-1; D gene unclear. The CDR3 consists of 15 residues. Germline V gene data show CDR1 as GTSNPN and CDR2 as SVGIG (reference sequence). The V end lost 6 bases, the J end lost 0 bases, and 15 bases lay between the germline ends. CDR3 coding DNA: TGTGCCTGTATTTACCAAGGCGGCTCCTACAATGAGCAGTTCTTC. It translates to CACIYQGGSYNEQFF.

A word on this clone: The same CDR3 can be traced to other DNA sequences in this sample. The gene calls are TRBV27 and TRBJ2-3; TRBD2 might be the D (6 bases). Germline V lookup: CDR1 MNHEY, CDR2 SMNVEV (reference sequence). CDR3 length: 16 residues. Deletions cut 6 bases from V and 1 base from J, with 17 bases between. CDR3 coding DNA: TGTGCCAGCAGCCCCTCGTCGGGGGAACGCACAGATACGCAGTATTTT. Translating it yields CASSPSSGERTDTQYF.